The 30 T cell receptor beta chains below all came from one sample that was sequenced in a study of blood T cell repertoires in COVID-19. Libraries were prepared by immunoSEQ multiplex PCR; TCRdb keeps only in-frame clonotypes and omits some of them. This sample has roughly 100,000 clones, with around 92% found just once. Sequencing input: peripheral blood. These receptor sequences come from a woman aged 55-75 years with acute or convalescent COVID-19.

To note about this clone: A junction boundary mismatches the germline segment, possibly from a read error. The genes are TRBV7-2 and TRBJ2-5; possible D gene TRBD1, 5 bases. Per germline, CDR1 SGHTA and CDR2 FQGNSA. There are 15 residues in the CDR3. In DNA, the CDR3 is TGTGCCAGCAGCGTAGCTCAGGGAAGCTGGGAGACCCAGTACTTC. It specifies CASSVAQGSWETQYF.

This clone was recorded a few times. CDR3 DNA sequence: TGTGCCAGCAGCAAGCTAGCGGGAGAGGGAACAGATACGCAGTATTTT. Amino acid sequence: CASSKLAGEGTDTQYF. The J gene is TRBJ2-3, the V gene TRBV7-6; 10 bases line up with TRBD2. The CDR3 is 16 residues long. The germline V gene has CDR1 SGHVS and CDR2 FNYEAQ. The V segment lost 5 bases and the J segment 3 bases; nucleotides outside the gene matches: 8.

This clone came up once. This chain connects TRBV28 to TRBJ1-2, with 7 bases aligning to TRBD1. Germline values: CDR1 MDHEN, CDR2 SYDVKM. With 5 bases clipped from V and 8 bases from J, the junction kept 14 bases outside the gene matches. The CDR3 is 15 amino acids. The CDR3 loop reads CASSLARRGQWGYTF. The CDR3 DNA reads TGTGCCAGCAGTCTCGCTAGAAGGGGACAGTGGGGCTACACCTTC.

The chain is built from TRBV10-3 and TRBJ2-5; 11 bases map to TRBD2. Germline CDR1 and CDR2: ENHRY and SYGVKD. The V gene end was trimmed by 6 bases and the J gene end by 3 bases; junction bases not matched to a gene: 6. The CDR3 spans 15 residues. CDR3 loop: CAIRRQGLAEETQYF. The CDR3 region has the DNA TGTGCCATCAGGAGGCAGGGACTAGCGGAAGAGACCCAGTACTTC.

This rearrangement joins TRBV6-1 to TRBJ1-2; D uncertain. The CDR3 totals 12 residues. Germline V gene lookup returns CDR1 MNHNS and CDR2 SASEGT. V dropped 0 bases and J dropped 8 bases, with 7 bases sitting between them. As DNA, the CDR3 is TGTGCCAGCAGTGAAGCGCAACAGGGCTACACCTTC. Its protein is CASSEAQQGYTF.

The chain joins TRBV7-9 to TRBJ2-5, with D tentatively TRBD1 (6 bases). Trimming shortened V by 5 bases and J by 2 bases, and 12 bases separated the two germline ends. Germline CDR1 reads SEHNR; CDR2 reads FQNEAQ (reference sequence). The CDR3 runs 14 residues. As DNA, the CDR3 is TGTGCCAGCAGCGTTAGGACAGTACAAGAGACCCAGTACTTC. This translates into CASSVRTVQETQYF.

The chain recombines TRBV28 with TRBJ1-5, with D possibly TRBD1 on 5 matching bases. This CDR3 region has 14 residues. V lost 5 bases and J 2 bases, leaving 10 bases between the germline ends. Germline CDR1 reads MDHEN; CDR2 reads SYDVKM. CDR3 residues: CASSRRVGNQPQHF. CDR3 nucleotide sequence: TGTGCCAGCAGTCGCAGGGTTGGCAATCAGCCCCAGCATTTT.

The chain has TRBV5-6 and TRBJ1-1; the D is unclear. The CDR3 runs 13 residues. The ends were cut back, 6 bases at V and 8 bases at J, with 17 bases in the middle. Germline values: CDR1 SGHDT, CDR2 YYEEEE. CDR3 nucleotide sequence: TGTGCCAGCACCCGGATGGGTCAGCGGGAAGCTTTCTTT. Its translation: CASTRMGQREAFF.

The chain's CDR3 is CASSLVAGGSDTQYF. In DNA, the CDR3 is TGTGCCAGCAGCTTAGTGGCGGGAGGGTCAGATACGCAGTATTTT. V is TRBV7-9 and J is TRBJ2-3, with 9 nucleotides matching TRBD2. The CDR3 is 15 amino acids. The V gene's germline CDR1 is SEHNR and CDR2 FQNEAQ (reference sequence). V shed 1 base, J shed 4 bases, and the junction held 3 bases outside the gene matches.

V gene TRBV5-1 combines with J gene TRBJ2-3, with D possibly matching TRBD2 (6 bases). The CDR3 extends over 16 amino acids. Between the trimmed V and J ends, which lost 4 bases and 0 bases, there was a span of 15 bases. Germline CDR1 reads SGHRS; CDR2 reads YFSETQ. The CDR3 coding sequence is TGCGCCAGCAGCCTCGGGACTTCCTCTAGCACAGATACGCAGTATTTT. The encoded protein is CASSLGTSSSTDTQYF.

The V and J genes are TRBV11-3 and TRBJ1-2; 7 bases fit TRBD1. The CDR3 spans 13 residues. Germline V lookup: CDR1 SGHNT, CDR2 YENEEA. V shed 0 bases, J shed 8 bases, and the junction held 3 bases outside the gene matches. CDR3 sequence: CASSLEQGRGYTF. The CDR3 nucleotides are TGTGCCAGCAGCTTAGAACAGGGGCGAGGCTACACCTTC.

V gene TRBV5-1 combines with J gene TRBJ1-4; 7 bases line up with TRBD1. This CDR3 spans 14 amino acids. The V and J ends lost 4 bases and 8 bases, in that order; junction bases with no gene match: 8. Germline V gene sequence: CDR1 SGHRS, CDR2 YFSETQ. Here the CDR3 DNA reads TGCGCCAGCAGCCAGGGGGTTACACCCGAAAAACTGTTTTTT. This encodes CASSQGVTPEKLFF.

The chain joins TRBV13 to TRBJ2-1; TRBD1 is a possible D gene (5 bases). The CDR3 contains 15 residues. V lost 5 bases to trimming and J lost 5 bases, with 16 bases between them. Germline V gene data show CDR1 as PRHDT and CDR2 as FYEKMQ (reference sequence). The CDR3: CASSPSRDPHNEQFF. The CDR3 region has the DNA TGTGCCAGCAGCCCATCCAGGGATCCGCACAATGAGCAGTTCTTC.

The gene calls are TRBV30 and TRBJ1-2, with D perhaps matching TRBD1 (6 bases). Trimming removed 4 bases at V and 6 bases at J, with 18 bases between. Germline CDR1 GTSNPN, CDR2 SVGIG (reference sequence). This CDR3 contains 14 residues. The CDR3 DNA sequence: TGTGCCTGGACGCACGGGGGGCTAAAGAATGGCTACACCTTC. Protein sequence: CAWTHGGLKNGYTF.

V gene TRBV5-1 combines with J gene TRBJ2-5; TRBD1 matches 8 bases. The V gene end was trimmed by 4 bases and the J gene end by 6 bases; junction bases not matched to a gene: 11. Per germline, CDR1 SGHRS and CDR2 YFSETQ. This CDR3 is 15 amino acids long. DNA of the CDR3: TGCGCCAGCAGCCCGACTACTGGACAGGGCCAGACCCAGTACTTC. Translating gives CASSPTTGQGQTQYF.

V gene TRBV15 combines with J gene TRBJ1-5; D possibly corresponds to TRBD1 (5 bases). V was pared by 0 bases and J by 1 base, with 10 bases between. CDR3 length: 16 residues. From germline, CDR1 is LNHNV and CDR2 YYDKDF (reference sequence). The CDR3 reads CATSRDLRASNQPQHF. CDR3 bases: TGTGCCACCAGCAGAGATCTCAGGGCGAGCAATCAGCCCCAGCATTTT. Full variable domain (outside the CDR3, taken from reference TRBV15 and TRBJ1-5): DAMVIQNPRYQVTQFGKPVTLSCSQTLNHNVMYWYQQKSSQAPKLLFHYYDKDFNNEADTPDNFQSRRPNTSFCFLDIRSPGLGDTAMYLCATSRDLRASNQPQHFGDGTRLSIL.

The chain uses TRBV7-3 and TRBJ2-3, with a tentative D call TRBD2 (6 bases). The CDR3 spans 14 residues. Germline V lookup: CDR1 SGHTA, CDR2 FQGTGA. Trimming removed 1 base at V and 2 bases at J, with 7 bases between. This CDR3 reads CASSLSGNTDTQYF. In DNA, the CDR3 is TGTGCCAGCAGCTTAAGCGGGAACACAGATACGCAGTATTTT.

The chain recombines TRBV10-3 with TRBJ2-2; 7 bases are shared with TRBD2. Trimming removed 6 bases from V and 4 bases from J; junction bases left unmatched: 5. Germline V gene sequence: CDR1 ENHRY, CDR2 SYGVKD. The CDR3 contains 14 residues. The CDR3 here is CAIRPSGSTGELFF. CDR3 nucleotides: TGTGCCATCAGGCCTAGCGGAAGCACCGGGGAGCTGTTTTTT.

DNA of the CDR3: TGTGCCAGCAGCTGGGACAGGGAGGGTCAGCCCCAGCATTTT. Its translation: CASSWDREGQPQHF. This chain uses TRBV7-8 with TRBJ1-5, with 9 bases identical to TRBD1. The CDR3 runs to 14 residues. Germline lookup yields CDR1 SGHVS and CDR2 FQNEAQ. Trimming at V came to 4 bases and at J to 6 bases, leaving 4 bases not matched to a gene.

CDR3 in DNA: TGTGCCAGCAGCCTCTACACAGGGAACACTGAAGCTTTCTTT. Amino acids: CASSLYTGNTEAFF. The chain links TRBV6-1 to TRBJ1-1, with D possibly being TRBD1 (5 bases). In germline, CDR1 is MNHNS, CDR2 SASEGT. Trimming pared 6 bases from V and 1 base from J, leaving 12 bases between. This CDR3 spans 14 amino acids.

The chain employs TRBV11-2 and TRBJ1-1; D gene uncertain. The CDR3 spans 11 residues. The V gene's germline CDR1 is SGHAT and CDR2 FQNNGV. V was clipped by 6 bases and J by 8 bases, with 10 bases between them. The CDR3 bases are TGTGCCAGCAGTCCGGGGTTCGAAGCTTTCTTT. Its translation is CASSPGFEAFF.

CDR3 amino acids: CAISESRGELFF. CDR3 in DNA: TGTGCCATCAGTGAGTCCAGGGGCGAACTGTTTTTT. The chain links TRBV10-3 to TRBJ1-4; D may be TRBD1 (6 bases). Germline-derived CDR1 and CDR2 are ENHRY and SYGVKD. CDR3 length: 12 amino acids. The germline V and J ends were trimmed by 0 bases and 12 bases, with 8 bases remaining between them.

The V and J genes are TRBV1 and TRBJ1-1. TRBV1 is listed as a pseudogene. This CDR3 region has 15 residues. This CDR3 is CTSSQDGLLNTEAFF. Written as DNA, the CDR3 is TGCACCAGCAGCCAAGATGGACTCTTGAACACTGAAGCTTTCTTT.

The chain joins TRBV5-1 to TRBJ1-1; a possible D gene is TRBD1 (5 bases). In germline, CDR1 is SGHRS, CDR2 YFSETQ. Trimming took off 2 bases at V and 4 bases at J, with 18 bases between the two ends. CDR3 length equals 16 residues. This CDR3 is CASSFRLAGQSTEAFF. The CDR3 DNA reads TGCGCCAGCAGCTTCAGACTTGCAGGGCAGAGCACTGAAGCTTTCTTT.

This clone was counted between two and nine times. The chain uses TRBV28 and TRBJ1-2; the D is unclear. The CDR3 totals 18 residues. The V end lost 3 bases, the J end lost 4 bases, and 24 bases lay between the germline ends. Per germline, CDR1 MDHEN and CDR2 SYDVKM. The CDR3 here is CASSFVGSSVLGSYGYTF. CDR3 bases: TGTGCCAGCAGTTTTGTAGGGAGCTCGGTTCTTGGGAGCTATGGCTACACCTTC.

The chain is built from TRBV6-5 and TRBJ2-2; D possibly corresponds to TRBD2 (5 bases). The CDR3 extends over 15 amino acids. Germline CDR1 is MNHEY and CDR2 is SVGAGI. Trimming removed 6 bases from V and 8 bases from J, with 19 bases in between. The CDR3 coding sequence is TGTGCCAGCAGCCACGGTGGGTCGGGAAGAGGGGAGCTGTTTTTT. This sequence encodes CASSHGGSGRGELFF.

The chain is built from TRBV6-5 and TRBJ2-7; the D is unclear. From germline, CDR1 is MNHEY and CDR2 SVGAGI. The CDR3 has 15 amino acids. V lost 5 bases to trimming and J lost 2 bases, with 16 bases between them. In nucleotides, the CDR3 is TGTGCCAGCAGTAACATTAAAGGTACAGCCTACGAGCAGTACGTC. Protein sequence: CASSNIKGTAYEQYV.

The CDR3 protein is CASSLAQSTDTQYF. CDR3 in DNA: TGCGCCAGCAGCTTAGCCCAGAGCACAGATACGCAGTATTTT. The rearrangement links TRBV4-1 to TRBJ2-3; D remains unclear. The germline V gene has CDR1 MGHRA and CDR2 YSYEKL. V was clipped by 5 bases and J by 0 bases, with 9 bases between them. This CDR3 spans 14 amino acids.

The CDR3 loop reads CASSLQGMSNQPQHF. CDR3 in DNA: TGTGCCAGCAGTCTTCAGGGGATGAGCAATCAGCCCCAGCATTTT. This rearrangement joins TRBV27 to TRBJ1-5, with D perhaps matching TRBD1 (6 bases). The CDR3 contains 15 residues. V was cut by 5 bases and J by 1 base, with 12 bases left in between. Germline V gene lookup returns CDR1 MNHEY and CDR2 SMNVEV (reference sequence).

The CDR3 DNA is TGTGCCAGCAGCTTAAGTTTGGCTACGCGGGGCTACACCTTC. It is translated as CASSLSLATRGYTF. V is TRBV7-9 and J is TRBJ1-2; D gene unclear. Trimming took off 2 bases at V and 8 bases at J, with 15 bases between the two ends. This CDR3 region has 14 residues. CDR1 and CDR2 (germline): SEHNR, FQNEAQ (reference sequence).